Listed below are T cell receptor beta chains from one sample, sequenced in a study of neurological immune-mediated disorders. Each CDR3 protein is one row after TCRdb ran MiXCR on the 5' RACE reads. The table has about 76,000 distinct CDR3 sequences, 15% to 20% seen once. The material sequenced was PBMCs. The receptor set was obtained from a woman aged 40 to 50 in good health. CDR3s include the opening cysteine and the closing phenylalanine or tryptophan. Each record gives: J gene, V gene, D gene, clone size, CDR3 protein, CDR3 DNA. A D gene is named only where the DNA matches it firmly. Clone size is not always given. Where it is, it says once, few, many or a class for expanded clones.

j_gene: TRBJ2-3
v_gene: TRBV20-1
d_gene: -
abundance: many
CDR3aa: CSAENQGTDTQYF
CDR3nt: TGCAGTGCTGAAAATCAGGGCACAGATACGCAGTATTTT

j_gene: TRBJ2-1
v_gene: TRBV7-3
d_gene: -
abundance: -
CDR3aa: CASSHLDEQFF
CDR3nt: TGTGCCAGCAGCCACCTCGATGAGCAGTTCTTC

j_gene: TRBJ2-1
v_gene: TRBV10-3
d_gene: TRBD1
abundance: -
CDR3aa: CAISGDRVSSYNEQFF
CDR3nt: TGTGCCATCAGTGGAGACAGGGTTAGCTCCTACAATGAGCAGTTCTTC

j_gene: TRBJ2-3
v_gene: TRBV29-1
d_gene: -
abundance: many
CDR3aa: CSVEENTQYF
CDR3nt: TGCAGCGTTGAAGAAAATACGCAGTATTTT

j_gene: TRBJ1-2
v_gene: TRBV6-1
d_gene: -
abundance: -
CDR3aa: CASETGPWDYTF
CDR3nt: TGTGCCAGCGAGACCGGGCCTTGGGACTACACCTTC

j_gene: TRBJ2-5
v_gene: TRBV5-1
d_gene: -
abundance: once
CDR3aa: CASSFGEQETQYF
CDR3nt: TGCGCCAGCAGCTTCGGGGAACAAGAGACCCAGTACTTC

j_gene: TRBJ2-3
v_gene: TRBV12-3/TRBV12-4
d_gene: -
abundance: many
CDR3aa: CASSSPSLAEDTQYF
CDR3nt: TGTGCCAGCAGTTCCCCGTCCTTGGCGGAAGATACGCAGTATTTT

j_gene: TRBJ1-1
v_gene: TRBV20-1
d_gene: TRBD1
abundance: many
CDR3aa: CSARRGQDTEAFF
CDR3nt: TGCAGTGCTAGGAGGGGGCAGGACACTGAAGCTTTCTTT

j_gene: TRBJ2-7
v_gene: TRBV20-1
d_gene: -
abundance: many
CDR3aa: CSARVPGRPYEQYF
CDR3nt: TGCAGTGCTAGAGTCCCGGGCCGGCCTTACGAGCAGTACTTC

j_gene: TRBJ1-2
v_gene: TRBV4-1
d_gene: TRBD1
abundance: many
CDR3aa: CASRALTGGGNYGYTF
CDR3nt: TGCGCCAGCCGAGCTCTTACAGGGGGGGGGAACTATGGCTACACCTTC

j_gene: TRBJ1-3
v_gene: TRBV5-1
d_gene: -
abundance: -
CDR3aa: CASSLTLAGYSGNTIYF
CDR3nt: TGCGCCAGCAGCTTGACCCTCGCCGGGTACTCTGGAAACACCATATATTTT

j_gene: TRBJ1-2
v_gene: TRBV6-2/TRBV6-3
d_gene: -
abundance: many
CDR3aa: CASSYPVSAGANYGYTF
CDR3nt: TGTGCCAGCAGTTACCCCGTGTCGGCAGGGGCTAACTATGGCTACACCTTC

j_gene: TRBJ2-3
v_gene: TRBV25-1
d_gene: -
abundance: once
CDR3aa: CASSELHRGSDTQYF
CDR3nt: TGTGCCAGCAGTGAATTACACCGCGGATCAGATACGCAGTATTTT

j_gene: TRBJ1-6
v_gene: TRBV20-1
d_gene: -
abundance: many
CDR3aa: CSARTFSPLHF
CDR3nt: TGCAGTGCTAGGACATTTTCACCCCTCCACTTT